This TCR beta chain was recorded in a study of T cells after yellow fever vaccination. General study findings and limits: A large majority of primary-vaccination clones showed up again after the booster (about 97% CD4, 85% to 90% CD8). The secondary T-cell response peaked on day 5, not day 15, but was weaker. Abundant bulk-population clonotypes could contaminate the FACS-sorted repertoires.

This clonotype was seen more than once but under ten times. Its specificity is not known. V was pared by 2 bases and J by 1 base, with 11 bases between. The CDR3 runs 14 residues. Germline lookup yields CDR1 DFQATT and CDR2 SNEGSKA (reference sequence). They built TCR cDNA with 5'RACE template switching, a step that put in a universal primer site and UMIs. TCRdb recomputed calls from the 5' RACE reads with MiXCR, one row per CDR3 protein. The sample gives a few hundred thousand distinct CDR3 sequences, about 4% of which show up once; under 30% is in the top ten. The TCR sequence derives from a man aged 18 to 29 who received the YFV17D yellow fever vaccine. Here the sequenced sample was PBMCs, taken 5 days after the yellow fever booster vaccination. The chain combines TRBV20-1 with TRBJ1-1; TRBD1 might be the D (6 bases). CDR3 nucleotide sequence: TGCAGTGCTAGAAAGGGGGGGCCGAACACTGAAGCTTTCTTT. It encodes CSARKGGPNTEAFF.